The entry below gives a single TCR beta chain sequence along with its context. The germline CDR1 and CDR2 sequences are MDHEN and SYDVKM. Trimming stripped 1 base from V and 6 bases from J, with 18 bases between. This CDR3 spans 16 amino acids. This entry comes from a study of CD8+ T cells in alopecia areata. Sequencing templates came from extracted RNA that was reverse transcribed into cDNA. Profiled with immunoSEQ multiplex PCR; TCRdb holds only in-frame clones, not every one. The sample lists approximately 98,000 clones; over 55% were seen once. This receptor was identified in a human donor with alopecia areata. J is TRBJ2-5 and V is TRBV28; TRBD2 is a possible D gene (7 bases). What was sequenced was NKG2D-low CD8+ T cells sorted from blood. CDR3 bases: TGTGCCAGCAGTTTATCCCCGTTCGGGGGGACACAGACCCAGTACTTC. Translation: CASSLSPFGGTQTQYF.